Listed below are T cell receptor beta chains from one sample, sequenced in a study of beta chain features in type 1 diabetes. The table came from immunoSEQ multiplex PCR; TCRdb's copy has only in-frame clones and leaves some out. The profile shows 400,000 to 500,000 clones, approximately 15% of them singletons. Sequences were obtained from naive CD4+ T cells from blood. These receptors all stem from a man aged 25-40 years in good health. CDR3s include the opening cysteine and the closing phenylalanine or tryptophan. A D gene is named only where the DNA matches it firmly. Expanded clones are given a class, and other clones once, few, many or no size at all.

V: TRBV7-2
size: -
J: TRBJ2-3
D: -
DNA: TGTGCCAGCAGCTCCCCCCAACCAGCAGATACGCAGTATTTT
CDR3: CASSSPQPADTQYF

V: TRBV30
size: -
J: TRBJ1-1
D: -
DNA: TGTTGCACCCATCGTCATTCGAACACTGAAGCTTTCTTT
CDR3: CCTHRHSNTEAFF

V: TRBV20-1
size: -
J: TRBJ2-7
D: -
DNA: TGCAGTGCTAGAGATCACAGAGGGCAGTACTTC
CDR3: CSARDHRGQYF

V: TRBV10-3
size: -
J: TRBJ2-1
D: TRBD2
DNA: TGTGCCATCAGTGGAGCTAGCGGGGACAGCTCCTACAATGAGCAGTTCTTC
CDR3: CAISGASGDSSYNEQFF

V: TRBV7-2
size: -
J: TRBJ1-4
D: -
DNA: TGTGCCAGCAGCTTAGTTGCGGTTGCAACTAATGAAAAACTGTTTTTT
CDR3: CASSLVAVATNEKLFF

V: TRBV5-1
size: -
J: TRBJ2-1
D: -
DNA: TGCGCCAGCAGCTTGGGGCAGGGTGGTGATGAGCAGTTCTTC
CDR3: CASSLGQGGDEQFF

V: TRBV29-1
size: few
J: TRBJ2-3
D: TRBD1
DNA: TGCAGCGGAGGGCGGACAGGCCAAGATACGCAGTATTTT
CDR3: CSGGRTGQDTQYF

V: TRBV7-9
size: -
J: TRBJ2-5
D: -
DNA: TGTGCCAGCAGCTTGGAGGGAGGAGAGACCCAGTACTTC
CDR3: CASSLEGGETQYF

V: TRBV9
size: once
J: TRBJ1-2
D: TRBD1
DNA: TGTGCCAGCAGCGTAGAGGCGCAGGGGGCAGGGTATGGCTACACCTTC
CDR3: CASSVEAQGAGYGYTF

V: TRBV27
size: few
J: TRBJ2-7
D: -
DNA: TGTGCCAGGGGGCGGGGCATGGTCGGCTACGAGCAGTACTTC
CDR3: CARGRGMVGYEQYF

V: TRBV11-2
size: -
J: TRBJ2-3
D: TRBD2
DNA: TGTGCCAGCAGCTTCCTGGCTAGCGGGGCCAGGGATACGCAGTATTTT
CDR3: CASSFLASGARDTQYF

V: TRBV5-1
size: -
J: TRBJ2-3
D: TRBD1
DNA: TGCGCCAGCAGCTCCCGGACAGGAAGCACAGATACGCAGTATTTT
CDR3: CASSSRTGSTDTQYF

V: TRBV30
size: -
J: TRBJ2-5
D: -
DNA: TGTGCCTGGAGTGTCGTGGGGGTTGGGGAGACCCAGTACTTC
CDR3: CAWSVVGVGETQYF

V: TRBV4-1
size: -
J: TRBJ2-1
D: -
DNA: TGCGCCAGCAGATTCGAACCGGGGGTAGCCTACAATGAGCAGTTCTTC
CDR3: CASRFEPGVAYNEQFF

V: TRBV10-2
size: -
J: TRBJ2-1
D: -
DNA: TGCGCCAGCAGTGAACAAGGGGAGCAGTTCTTC
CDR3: CASSEQGEQFF

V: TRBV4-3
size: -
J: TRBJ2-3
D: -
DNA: TGCGCCAGCAGCCCCCAGGTCCTTGGCACAGATACGCAGTATTTT
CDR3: CASSPQVLGTDTQYF

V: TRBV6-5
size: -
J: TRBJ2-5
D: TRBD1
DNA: TGTGCCAGCAGTTCCGGACAGGGGAGTGAGACCCAGTACTTC
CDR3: CASSSGQGSETQYF

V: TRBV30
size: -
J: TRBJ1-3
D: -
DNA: TGTGCCTGGAGTACCGGCTCTGGAAACACCATATATTTT
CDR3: CAWSTGSGNTIYF

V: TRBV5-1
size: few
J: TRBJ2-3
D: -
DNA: TGCGCCAGCAGCTTGGTAGGAGGGGCCCTCACAGATACGCAGTATTTT
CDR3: CASSLVGGALTDTQYF

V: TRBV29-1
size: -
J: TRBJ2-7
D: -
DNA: TGCAGCGTAACCCCCCGACAGTCGGCCTACGAGCAGTACTTC
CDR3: CSVTPRQSAYEQYF

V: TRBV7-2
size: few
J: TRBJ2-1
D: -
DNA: TGTGCCAGCAGCCCACCGGGTCTGACGCAGTTCTTC
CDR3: CASSPPGLTQFF

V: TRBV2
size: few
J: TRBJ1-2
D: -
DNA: TGTGCCAGCAGTGAAAACAGGTCTAACTATGGCTACACCTTC
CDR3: CASSENRSNYGYTF

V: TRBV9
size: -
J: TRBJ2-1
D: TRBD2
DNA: TGTGCCAGCAGCGTCGCAGGAGGGAGCGGGGGCCCCTACAATGAGCAGTTCTTC
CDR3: CASSVAGGSGGPYNEQFF

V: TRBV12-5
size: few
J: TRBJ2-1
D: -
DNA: TGTGCTAGTGGTTTGGTAATCGCCAGCCAATTCTTC
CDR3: CASGLVIASQFF

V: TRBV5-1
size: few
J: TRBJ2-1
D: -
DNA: TGCGCCAGCAGCTTGTCCCCCTTCTCCTACAATGAGCAGTTCTTC
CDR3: CASSLSPFSYNEQFF

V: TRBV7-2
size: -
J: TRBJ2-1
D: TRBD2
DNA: TGTGCCAGCAGGCGGACTAGCGGGAGATATGAGCAGTTCTTC
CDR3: CASRRTSGRYEQFF

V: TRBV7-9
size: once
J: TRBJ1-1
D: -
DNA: TGTGCCAGCAGCTTGTTGACTGAAGCTTTCTTT
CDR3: CASSLLTEAFF

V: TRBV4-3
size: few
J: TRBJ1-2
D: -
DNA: TGCGCCAGCAGCCATGGACAGAACTATGGCTACACCTTC
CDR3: CASSHGQNYGYTF

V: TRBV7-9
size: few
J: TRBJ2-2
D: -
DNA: TGTGCCAGCAGCGTTGACGTTAAACGAACTTTAACCGGGGAGCTGTTTTTT
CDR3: CASSVDVKRTLTGELFF

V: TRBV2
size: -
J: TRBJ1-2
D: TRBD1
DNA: TGTGCCAGCAGTTTAAGGGACAGCTATGGCTACACCTTC
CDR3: CASSLRDSYGYTF

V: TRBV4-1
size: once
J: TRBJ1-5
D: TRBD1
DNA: TGCGCCAGCAGCCGAGTCCAGGGGGCCGGGGGATATCAGCCCCAGCATTTT
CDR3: CASSRVQGAGGYQPQHF

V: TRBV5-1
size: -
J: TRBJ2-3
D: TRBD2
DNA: TGCGCCAGCAGCCCCCCGGGACTAGCGATAGATACGCAGTATTTT
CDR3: CASSPPGLAIDTQYF

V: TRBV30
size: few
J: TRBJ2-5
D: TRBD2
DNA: TGTGCCTGGAGTCCACCTCTAGCGGGCAGACAAGAGACCCAGTACTTC
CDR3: CAWSPPLAGRQETQYF

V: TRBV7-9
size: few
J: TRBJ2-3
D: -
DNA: TGTGCCAGCAGCTTAGAGGGCGGATTCACAGATACGCAGTATTTT
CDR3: CASSLEGGFTDTQYF

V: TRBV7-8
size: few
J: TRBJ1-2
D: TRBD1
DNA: TGTGCCAGCAGCACCCTGACAGGGGAGGCTGGCTACACCTTC
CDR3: CASSTLTGEAGYTF

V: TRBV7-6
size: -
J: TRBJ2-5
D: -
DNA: TGTGCCAGCAGCTTCGCGAGCACCCAAGAGACCCAGTACTTC
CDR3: CASSFASTQETQYF

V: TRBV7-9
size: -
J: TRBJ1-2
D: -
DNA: TGTGCCAGCAGCCCCAGTAACTATGGCTACACCTTC
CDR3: CASSPSNYGYTF

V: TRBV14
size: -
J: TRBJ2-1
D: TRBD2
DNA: TGTGCCAGCAGCCAGAGGGGACTAGTGTCTTACAATGAGCAGTTCTTC
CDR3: CASSQRGLVSYNEQFF

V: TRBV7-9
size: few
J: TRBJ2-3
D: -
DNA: TGTGCCAGCAGCTTAGGACGCACCGGGGCGGATACGCAGTATTTT
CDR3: CASSLGRTGADTQYF

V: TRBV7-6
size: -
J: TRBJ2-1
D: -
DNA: TGTGCCAGCAGCTCGGGCGGGCTAGGAAGAAATGAGCAGTTCTTC
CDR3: CASSSGGLGRNEQFF

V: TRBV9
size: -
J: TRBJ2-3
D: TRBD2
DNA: TGTGCCAGCGGGACTAGCGGTAGCACAGATACGCAGTATTTT
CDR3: CASGTSGSTDTQYF

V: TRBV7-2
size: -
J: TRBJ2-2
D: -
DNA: TGTGCCAGCAGCTTAGCCACGACCGAGAACACCGGGGAGCTGTTTTTT
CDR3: CASSLATTENTGELFF

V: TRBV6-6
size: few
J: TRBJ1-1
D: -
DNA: TGTGCCAGCAGTTATATTGAAGCTTTCTTT
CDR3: CASSYIEAFF

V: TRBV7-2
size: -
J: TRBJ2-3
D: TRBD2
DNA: TGTGCCAGCAGCCTACCAGCGGGACTAGCGGGGGGCACAGATACGCAGTATTTT
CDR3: CASSLPAGLAGGTDTQYF

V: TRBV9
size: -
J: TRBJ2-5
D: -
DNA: TGTGCCAGCAGCGCGACTACCCAAGAGACCCAGTACTTC
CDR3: CASSATTQETQYF

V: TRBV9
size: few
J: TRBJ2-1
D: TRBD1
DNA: TGTGCCAGCAGCCTTTCAGGAAGGGGGCCCTACAATGAGCAGTTCTTC
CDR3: CASSLSGRGPYNEQFF

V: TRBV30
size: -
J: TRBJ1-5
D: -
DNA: TGTGCCTGGAGCCCGCCCCATCAGCCCCAGCATTTT
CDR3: CAWSPPHQPQHF

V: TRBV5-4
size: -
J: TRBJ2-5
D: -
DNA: TGTGCCAGCAGCTTCGAGTGGGAGACCCAGTACTTC
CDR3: CASSFEWETQYF

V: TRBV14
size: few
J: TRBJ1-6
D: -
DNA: TGTGCCAGCAGCCAAGACGGGTCACCCCTCCACTTT
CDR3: CASSQDGSPLHF

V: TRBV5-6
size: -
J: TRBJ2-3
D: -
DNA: TGTGCCAGCAGCCCTCAGGGACAAAGAGATACGCAGTATTTT
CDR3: CASSPQGQRDTQYF

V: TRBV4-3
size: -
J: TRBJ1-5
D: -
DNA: TGCGCCAGCAGCCAAGACAGGGGAAACGGGCAGCCCCAGCATTTT
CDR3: CASSQDRGNGQPQHF

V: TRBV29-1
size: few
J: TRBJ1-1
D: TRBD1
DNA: TGCAGCGACAGGGGGATGAACACTGAAGCTTTCTTT
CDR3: CSDRGMNTEAFF

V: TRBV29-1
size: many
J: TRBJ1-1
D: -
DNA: TGCAGCGTTGCCGGGACGGATGATGAAGCTTTCTTT
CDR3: CSVAGTDDEAFF